The source of this T cell receptor (beta chain) is a study of early T cells in non-severe SARS-CoV-2 infection. Study-level information: Unsorted whole blood bulk RNA was sequenced, with unpaired chains.

Note on this clonotype: Its antigen is as yet unknown.

Study-wide points: Clonotype matching in VDJdb favored anti-spike CD8 responses and did not capture private and CD4 specificities.

The library protocol tagged individual cDNA molecules with unique molecular identifiers. TCRdb processed the 5' RACE reads anew with MiXCR; each CDR3 protein has one entry. The sample records roughly 69,000 distinct CDR3 sequences, 10% being singletons. There are 13 residues in the CDR3. J was trimmed by 3 bases and V by 0 bases; bases with no gene match: 0. Germline assignment: CDR1 SQVTM and CDR2 ANQGSEA. This material consisted of whole blood, taken at baseline. The chain carries TRBV29-1 and TRBJ2-5; 8 nucleotides agree with TRBD2. This sequence was found in an adult who was a healthcare worker with PCR-confirmed SARS-CoV-2 infection or an uninfected control (not recorded which). The CDR3 sequence is CSVEEGLEETQYF. In nucleotides, the CDR3 is TGCAGCGTTGAAGAGGGACTAGAAGAGACCCAGTACTTC.